This T cell receptor (beta chain) stems from a study of T cell repertoires in cytomegalovirus infection. Across the study: Public TCR beta signatures were indicative of both CMV infection and a matching HLA type.

Study-level results: Clonotypes of TCR beta that were HLA-C-restricted and CMV-specific dominated the ex vivo response. CMV carriers having the relevant HLA were flagged by cumulative public TCR beta family frequency.

Regarding this clonotype: Its target is unknown.

Germline CDR1 is ENHRY and CDR2 is SYGVKD. V lost 4 bases to trimming and J lost 1 base; unmatched junction nucleotides: 8. CDR3 length equals 17 residues. TCRdb recomputed calls from the reads with MiXCR, one row per CDR3 protein. The sample lists 400,000 or so distinct CDR3 sequences, approximately 30% occurring once. Sequenced: PBMCs. The clonotype comes from a human donor in good health (CMV status not recorded). Some clones in this sample may be carry-over from other donors' samples. This chain joins TRBV10-3 and TRBJ2-5; 11 bases align to TRBD2. CDR3 protein: CAISVSGGAPRQETQYF. The CDR3 coding sequence is TGTGCCATCAGTGTTAGCGGGGGGGCACCCCGCCAAGAGACCCAGTACTTC.